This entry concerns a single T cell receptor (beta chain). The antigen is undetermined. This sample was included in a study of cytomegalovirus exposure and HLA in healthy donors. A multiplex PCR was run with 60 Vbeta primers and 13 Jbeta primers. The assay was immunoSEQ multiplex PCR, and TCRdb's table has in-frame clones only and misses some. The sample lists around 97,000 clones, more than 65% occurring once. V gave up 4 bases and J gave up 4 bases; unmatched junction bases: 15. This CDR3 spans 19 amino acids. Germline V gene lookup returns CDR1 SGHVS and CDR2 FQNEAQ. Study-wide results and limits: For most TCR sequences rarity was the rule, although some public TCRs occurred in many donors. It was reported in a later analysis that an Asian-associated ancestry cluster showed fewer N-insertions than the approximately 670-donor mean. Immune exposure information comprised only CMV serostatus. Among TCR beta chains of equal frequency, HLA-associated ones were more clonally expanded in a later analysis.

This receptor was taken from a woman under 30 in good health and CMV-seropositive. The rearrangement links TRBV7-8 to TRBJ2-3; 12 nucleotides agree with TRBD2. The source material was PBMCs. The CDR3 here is CASSSRVASGGARADTQYF. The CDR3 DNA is TGTGCCAGCAGCTCTAGAGTCGCTAGCGGGGGGGCCCGGGCAGATACGCAGTATTTT.